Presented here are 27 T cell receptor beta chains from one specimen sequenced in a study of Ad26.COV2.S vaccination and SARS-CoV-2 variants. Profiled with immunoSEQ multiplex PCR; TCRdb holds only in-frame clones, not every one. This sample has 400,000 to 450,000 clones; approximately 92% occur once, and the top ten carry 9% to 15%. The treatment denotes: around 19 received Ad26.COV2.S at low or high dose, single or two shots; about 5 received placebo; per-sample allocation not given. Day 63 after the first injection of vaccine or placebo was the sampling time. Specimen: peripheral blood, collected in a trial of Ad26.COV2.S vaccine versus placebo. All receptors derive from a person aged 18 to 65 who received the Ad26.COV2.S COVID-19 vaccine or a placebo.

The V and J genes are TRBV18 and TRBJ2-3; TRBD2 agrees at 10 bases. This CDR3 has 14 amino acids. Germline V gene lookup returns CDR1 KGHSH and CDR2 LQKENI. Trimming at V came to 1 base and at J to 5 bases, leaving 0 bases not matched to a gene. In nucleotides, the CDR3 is TGTGCCAGCTCACCACGGACTAGCGGAGATACGCAGTATTTT. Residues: CASSPRTSGDTQYF. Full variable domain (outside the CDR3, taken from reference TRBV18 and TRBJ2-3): NAGVMQNPRHLVRRRGQEARLRCSPMKGHSHVYWYRQLPEEGLKFMVYLQKENIIDESGMPKERFSAEFPKEGPSILRIQQVVRGDSAAYFCASSPRTSGDTQYFGPGTRLTVL.

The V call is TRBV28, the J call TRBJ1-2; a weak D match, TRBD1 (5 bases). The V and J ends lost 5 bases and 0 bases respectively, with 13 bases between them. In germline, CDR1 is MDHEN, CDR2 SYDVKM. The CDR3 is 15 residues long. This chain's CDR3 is CASSPTRVTNYGYTF. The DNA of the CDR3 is TGTGCCAGCAGTCCGACCAGGGTTACTAACTATGGCTACACCTTC.

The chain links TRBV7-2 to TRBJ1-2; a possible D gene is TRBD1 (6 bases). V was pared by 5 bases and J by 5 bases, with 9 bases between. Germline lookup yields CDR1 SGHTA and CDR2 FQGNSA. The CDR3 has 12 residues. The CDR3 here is CASSKDSYGYTF. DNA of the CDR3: TGTGCCAGCAGCAAGGACAGTTATGGCTACACCTTC.

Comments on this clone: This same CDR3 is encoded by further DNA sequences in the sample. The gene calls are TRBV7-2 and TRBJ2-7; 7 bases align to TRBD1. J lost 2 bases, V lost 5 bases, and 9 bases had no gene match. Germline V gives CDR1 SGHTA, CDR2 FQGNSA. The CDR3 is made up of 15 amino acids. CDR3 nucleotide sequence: TGTGCCAGCAGCCTAGGGGGCGGTTTAACCTACGAGCAGTACTTC. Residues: CASSLGGGLTYEQYF.

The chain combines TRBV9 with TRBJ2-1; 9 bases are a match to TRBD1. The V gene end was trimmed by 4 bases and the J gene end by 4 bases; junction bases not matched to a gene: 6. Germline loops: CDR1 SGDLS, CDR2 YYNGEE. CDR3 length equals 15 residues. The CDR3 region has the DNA TGTGCCAGCAGCACCCGGGACAGGGAATACAATGAGCAGTTCTTC. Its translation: CASSTRDREYNEQFF.

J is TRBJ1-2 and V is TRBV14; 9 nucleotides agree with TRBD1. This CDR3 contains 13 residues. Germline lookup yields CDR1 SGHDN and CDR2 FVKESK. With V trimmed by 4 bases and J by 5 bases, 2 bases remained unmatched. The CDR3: CASSPDRGYGYTF. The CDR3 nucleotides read TGTGCCAGCAGCCCAGACAGGGGGTATGGCTACACCTTC.

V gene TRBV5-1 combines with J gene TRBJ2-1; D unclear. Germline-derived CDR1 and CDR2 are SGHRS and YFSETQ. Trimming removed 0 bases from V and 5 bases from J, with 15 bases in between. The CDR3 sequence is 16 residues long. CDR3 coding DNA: TGCGCCAGCAGCTTGGTCACAGACTTTTGGGACAATGAGCAGTTCTTC. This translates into CASSLVTDFWDNEQFF. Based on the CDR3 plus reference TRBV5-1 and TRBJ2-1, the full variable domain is KAGVTQTPRYLIKTRGQQVTLSCSPISGHRSVSWYQQTPGQGLQFLFEYFSETQRNKGNFPGRFSGRQFSNSRSEMNVSTLELGDSALYLCASSLVTDFWDNEQFFGPGTRLTVL.

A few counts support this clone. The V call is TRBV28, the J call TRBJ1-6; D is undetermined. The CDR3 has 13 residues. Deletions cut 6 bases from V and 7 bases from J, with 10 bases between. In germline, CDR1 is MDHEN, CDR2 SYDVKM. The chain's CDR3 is CASRWGENSPLHF. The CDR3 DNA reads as TGTGCCAGCAGGTGGGGAGAGAATTCACCCCTCCACTTT.

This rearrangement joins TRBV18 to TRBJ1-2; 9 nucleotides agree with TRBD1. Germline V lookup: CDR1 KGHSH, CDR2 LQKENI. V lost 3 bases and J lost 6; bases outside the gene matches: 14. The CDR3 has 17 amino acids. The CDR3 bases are TGTGCCAGCTCACCTCGGACAGGGGTTTCTGATGGGCATGGCTACACCTTC. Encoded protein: CASSPRTGVSDGHGYTF.

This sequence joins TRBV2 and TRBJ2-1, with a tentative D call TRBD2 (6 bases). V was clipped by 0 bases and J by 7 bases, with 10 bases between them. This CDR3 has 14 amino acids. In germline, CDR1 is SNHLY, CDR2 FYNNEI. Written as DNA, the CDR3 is TGTGCCAGCAGTGAAGCTTATGGGGGGAATGAGCAGTTCTTC. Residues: CASSEAYGGNEQFF.

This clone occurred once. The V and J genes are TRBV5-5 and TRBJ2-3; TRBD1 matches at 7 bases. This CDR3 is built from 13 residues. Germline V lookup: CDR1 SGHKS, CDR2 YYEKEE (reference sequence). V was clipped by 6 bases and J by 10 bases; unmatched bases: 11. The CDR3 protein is CASTPGWTGSQYF. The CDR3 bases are TGTGCCAGCACTCCCGGGTGGACAGGATCGCAGTATTTT.

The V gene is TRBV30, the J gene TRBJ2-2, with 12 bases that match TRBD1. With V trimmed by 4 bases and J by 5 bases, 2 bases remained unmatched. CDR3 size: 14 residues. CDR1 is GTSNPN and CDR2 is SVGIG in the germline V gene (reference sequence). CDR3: CAWTGQGATGELFF. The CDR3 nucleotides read TGTGCCTGGACGGGACAGGGGGCTACCGGGGAGCTGTTTTTT.

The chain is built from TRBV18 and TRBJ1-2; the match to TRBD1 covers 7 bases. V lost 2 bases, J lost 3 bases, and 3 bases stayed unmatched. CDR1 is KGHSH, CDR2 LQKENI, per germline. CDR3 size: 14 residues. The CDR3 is CASSPGQGDYGYTF. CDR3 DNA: TGTGCCAGCTCACCAGGCCAGGGGGACTATGGCTACACCTTC. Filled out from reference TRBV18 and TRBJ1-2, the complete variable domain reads NAGVMQNPRHLVRRRGQEARLRCSPMKGHSHVYWYRQLPEEGLKFMVYLQKENIIDESGMPKERFSAEFPKEGPSILRIQQVVRGDSAAYFCASSPGQGDYGYTFGSGTRLTVV.

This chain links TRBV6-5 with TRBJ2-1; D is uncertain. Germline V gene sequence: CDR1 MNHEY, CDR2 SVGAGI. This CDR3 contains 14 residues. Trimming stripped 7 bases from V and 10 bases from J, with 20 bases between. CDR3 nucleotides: TGTGCCAGCACCAGAAGGGCCTTGTTAGAGGAGCAGTTCTTC. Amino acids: CASTRRALLEEQFF.

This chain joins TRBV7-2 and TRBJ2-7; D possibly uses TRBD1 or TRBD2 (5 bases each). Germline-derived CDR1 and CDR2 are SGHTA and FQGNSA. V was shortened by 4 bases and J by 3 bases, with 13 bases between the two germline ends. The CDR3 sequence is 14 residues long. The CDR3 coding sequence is TGTGCCAGCAGCTCAAGGGACGGGTACTACGAGCAGTACTTC. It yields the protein CASSSRDGYYEQYF.

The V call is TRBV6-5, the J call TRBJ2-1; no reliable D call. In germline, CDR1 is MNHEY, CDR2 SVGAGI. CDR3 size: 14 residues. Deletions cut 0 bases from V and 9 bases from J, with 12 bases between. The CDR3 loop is CASSYSRQVGEQFF. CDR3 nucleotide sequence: TGTGCCAGCAGTTACTCGCGGCAGGTCGGTGAGCAGTTCTTC.

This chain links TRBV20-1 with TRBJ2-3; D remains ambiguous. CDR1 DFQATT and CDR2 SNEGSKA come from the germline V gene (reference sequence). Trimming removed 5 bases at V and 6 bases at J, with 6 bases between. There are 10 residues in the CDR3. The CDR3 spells CSAELDTQYF. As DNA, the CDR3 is TGCAGTGCTGAACTCGATACGCAGTATTTT.

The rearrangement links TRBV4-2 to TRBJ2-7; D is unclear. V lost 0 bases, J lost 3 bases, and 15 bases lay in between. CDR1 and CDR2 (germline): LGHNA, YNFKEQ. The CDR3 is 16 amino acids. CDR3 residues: CASSQDLGTILYEQYF. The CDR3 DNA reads TGTGCCAGCAGCCAAGATCTTGGTACTATTCTCTACGAGCAGTACTTC.

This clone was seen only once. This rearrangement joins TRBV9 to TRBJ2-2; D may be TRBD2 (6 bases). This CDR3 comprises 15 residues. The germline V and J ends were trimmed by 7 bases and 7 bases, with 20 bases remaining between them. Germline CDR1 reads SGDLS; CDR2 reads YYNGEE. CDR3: CASAYGGIRGGELFF. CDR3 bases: TGTGCCAGCGCTTACGGCGGGATAAGGGGCGGGGAGCTGTTTTTT.

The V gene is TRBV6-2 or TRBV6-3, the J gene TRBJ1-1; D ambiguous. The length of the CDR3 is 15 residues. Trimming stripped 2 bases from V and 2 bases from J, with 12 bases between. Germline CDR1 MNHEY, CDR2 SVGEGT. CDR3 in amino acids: CASSYRRISNTEAFF. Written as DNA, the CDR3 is TGTGCCAGCAGTTACAGGAGGATCTCCAACACTGAAGCTTTCTTT.

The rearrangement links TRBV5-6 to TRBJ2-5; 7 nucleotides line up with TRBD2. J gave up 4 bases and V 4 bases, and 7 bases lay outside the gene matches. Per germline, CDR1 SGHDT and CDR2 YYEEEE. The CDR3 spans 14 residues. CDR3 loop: CASSTAGVRETQYF. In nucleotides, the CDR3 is TGTGCCAGCAGCACCGCGGGAGTGCGAGAGACCCAGTACTTC.

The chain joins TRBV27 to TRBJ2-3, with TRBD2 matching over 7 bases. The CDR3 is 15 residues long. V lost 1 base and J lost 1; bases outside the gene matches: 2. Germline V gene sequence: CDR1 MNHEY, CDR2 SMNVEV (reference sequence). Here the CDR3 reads CASSLLRERTDTQYF. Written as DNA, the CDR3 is TGTGCCAGCAGTTTATTGCGGGAGCGCACAGATACGCAGTATTTT.

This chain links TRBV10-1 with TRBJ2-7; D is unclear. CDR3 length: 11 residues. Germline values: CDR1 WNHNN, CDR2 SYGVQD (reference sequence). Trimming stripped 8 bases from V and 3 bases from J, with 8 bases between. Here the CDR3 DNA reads TGCGCCAGCGTGCCGCACTACGAGCAGTACTTC. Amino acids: CASVPHYEQYF.

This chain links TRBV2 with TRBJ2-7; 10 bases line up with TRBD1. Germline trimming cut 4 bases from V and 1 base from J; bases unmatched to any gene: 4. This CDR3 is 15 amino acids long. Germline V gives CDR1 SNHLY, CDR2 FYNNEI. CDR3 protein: CASSADRGSSYEQYF. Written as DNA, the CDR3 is TGTGCCAGCAGTGCGGACAGGGGGTCTTCCTACGAGCAGTACTTC. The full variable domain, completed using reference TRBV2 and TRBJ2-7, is EPEVTQTPSHQVTQMGQEVILRCVPISNHLYFYWYRQILGQKVEFLVSFYNNEISEKSEIFDDQFSVERPDGSNFTLKIRSTKLEDSAMYFCASSADRGSSYEQYFGPGTRLTVT.

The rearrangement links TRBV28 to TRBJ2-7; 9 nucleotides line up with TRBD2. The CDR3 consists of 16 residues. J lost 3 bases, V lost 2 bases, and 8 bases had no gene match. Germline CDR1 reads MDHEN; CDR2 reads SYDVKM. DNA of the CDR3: TGTGCCAGCAGTTTACCCCCCCCTAGCGGGAACTACGAGCAGTACTTC. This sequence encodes CASSLPPPSGNYEQYF.

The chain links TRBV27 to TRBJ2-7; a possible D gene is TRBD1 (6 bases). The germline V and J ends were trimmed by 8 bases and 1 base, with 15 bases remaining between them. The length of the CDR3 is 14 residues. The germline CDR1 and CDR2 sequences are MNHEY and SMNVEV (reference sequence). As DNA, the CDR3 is TGTGCCAGCTCGGGACAACAAAGTTCCTACGAGCAGTACTTC. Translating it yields CASSGQQSSYEQYF.

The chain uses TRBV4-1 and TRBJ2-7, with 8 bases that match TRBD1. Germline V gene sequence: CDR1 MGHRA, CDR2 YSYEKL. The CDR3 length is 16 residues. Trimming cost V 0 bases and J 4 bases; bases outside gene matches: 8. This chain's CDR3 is CASSQEGPQGAYEQYF. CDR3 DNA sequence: TGCGCCAGCAGCCAAGAAGGGCCTCAGGGGGCGTACGAGCAGTACTTC.